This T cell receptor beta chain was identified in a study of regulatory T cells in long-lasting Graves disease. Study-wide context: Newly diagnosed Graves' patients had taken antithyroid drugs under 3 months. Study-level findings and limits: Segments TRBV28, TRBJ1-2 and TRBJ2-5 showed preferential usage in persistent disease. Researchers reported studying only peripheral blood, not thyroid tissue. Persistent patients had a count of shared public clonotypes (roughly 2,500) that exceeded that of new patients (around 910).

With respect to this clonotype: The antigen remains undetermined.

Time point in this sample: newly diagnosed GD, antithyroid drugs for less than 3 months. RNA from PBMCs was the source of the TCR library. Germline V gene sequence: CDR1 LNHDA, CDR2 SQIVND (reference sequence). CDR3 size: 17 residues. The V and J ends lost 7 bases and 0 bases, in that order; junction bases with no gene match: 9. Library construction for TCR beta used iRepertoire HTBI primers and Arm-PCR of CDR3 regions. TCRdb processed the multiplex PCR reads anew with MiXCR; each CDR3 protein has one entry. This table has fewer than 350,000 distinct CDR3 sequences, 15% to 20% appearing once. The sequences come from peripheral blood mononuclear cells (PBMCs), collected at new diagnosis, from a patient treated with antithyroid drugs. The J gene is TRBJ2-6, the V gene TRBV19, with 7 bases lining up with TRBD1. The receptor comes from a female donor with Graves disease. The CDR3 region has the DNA TGTGCCAGTACCCCGGGACAGTCTCTCTCTGGGGCCAACGTCCTGACTTTC. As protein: CASTPGQSLSGANVLTF.